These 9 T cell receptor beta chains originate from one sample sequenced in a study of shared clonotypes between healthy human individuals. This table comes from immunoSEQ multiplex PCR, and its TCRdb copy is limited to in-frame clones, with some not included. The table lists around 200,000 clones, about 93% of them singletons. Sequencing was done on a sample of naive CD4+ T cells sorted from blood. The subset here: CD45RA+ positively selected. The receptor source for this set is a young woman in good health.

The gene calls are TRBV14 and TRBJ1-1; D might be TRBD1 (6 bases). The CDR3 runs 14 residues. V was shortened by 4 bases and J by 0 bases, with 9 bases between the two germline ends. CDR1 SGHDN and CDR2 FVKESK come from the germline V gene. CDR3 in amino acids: CASSRRTVNTEAFF. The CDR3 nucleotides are TGTGCCAGCAGCCGCCGGACAGTGAACACTGAAGCTTTCTTT. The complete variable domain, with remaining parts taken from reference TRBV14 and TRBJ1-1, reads EAGVTQFPSHSVIEKGQTVTLRCDPISGHDNLYWYRRVMGKEIKFLLHFVKESKQDESGMPNNRFLAERTGGTYSTLKVQPAELEDSGVYFCASSRRTVNTEAFFGQGTRLTVV.

CDR3 in amino acids: CASSLRLAGVEEQYF. The CDR3 coding sequence is TGTGCCAGCAGCCTCAGGTTAGCGGGAGTGGAGGAGCAGTACTTC. The chain uses TRBV7-3 and TRBJ2-7; 9 bases align to TRBD2. The CDR3 spans 15 residues. Germline CDR1 and CDR2: SGHTA and FQGTGA. The trim removed 5 bases at V and 7 bases at J, leaving 12 bases unmatched. The whole variable domain, filled in from reference TRBV7-3 and TRBJ2-7, reads GAGVSQTPSNKVTEKGKYVELRCDPISGHTALYWYRQSLGQGPEFLIYFQGTGAADDSGLPNDRFFAVRPEGSVSTLKIQRTERGDSAVYLCASSLRLAGVEEQYFGPGTRLTVT.

DNA of the CDR3: TGTGCCACGGGGTCGACTAGACGAGGGTCCAATGAGCAGTTCTTC. Encoded protein: CATGSTRRGSNEQFF. The chain carries TRBV10-3 and TRBJ2-1; D is possibly TRBD2 (6 bases). The CDR3 spans 15 residues. Germline CDR1 is ENHRY and CDR2 is SYGVKD. Between the trimmed V and J ends, which lost 10 bases and 6 bases, there was a span of 22 bases.

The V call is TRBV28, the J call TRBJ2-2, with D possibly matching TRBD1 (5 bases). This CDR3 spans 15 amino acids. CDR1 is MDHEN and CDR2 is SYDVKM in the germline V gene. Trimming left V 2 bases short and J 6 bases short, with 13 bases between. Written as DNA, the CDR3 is TGTGCCAGCAGTTTAGCTTCGCAGGGCGCCGGGGAGCTGTTTTTT. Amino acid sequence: CASSLASQGAGELFF.

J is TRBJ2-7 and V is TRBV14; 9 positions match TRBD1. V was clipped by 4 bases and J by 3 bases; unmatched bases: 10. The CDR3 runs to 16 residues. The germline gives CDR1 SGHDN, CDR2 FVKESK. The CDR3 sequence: CASSRTPGQGIYEQYF. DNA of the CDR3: TGTGCCAGCAGCCGTACCCCGGGACAGGGTATCTACGAGCAGTACTTC.

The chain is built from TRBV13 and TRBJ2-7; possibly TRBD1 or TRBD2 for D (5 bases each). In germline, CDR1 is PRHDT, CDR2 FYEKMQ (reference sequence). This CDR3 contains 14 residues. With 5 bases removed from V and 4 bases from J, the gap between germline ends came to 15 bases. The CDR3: CASSPGPRGYEQYF. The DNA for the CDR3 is TGTGCCAGCAGCCCGGGGCCCCGCGGATACGAGCAGTACTTC.

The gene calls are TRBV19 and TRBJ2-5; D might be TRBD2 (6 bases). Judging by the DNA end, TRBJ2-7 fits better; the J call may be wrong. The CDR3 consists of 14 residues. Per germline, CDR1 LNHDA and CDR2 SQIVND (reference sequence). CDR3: CASSIALATYEQYF. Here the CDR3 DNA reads TGTGCCAGTAGTATCGCTCTAGCGACCTACGAGCAGTACTTC.

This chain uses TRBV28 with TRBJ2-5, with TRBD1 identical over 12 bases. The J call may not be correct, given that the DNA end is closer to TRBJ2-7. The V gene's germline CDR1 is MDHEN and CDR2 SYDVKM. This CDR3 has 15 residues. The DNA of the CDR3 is TGTGCCAGCAGTTCGGCCGGGACAGGGGGCGACGAGCAGTACTTC. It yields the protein CASSSAGTGGDEQYF.

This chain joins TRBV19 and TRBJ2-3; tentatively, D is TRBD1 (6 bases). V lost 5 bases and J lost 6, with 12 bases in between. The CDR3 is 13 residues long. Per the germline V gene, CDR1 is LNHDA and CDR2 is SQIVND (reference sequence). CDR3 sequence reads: CASSPLRGDTQYF. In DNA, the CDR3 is TGTGCCAGTAGTCCCCTAAGGGGGGATACGCAGTATTTT.